These T cell receptor beta chains were read from a single sample in a study of T cell repertoires in cytomegalovirus infection. TCRdb ran MiXCR on the reads and lists one entry per CDR3 protein. Found here are over 150,000 distinct CDR3 sequences, roughly a fifth of them singletons; the top ten hold about 3%. The sequencing input was PBMCs. The receptors stem from a human donor in good health (CMV status not recorded). Some clones in this sample may be carry-over from other donors' samples. Each CDR3 is given with its conserved first and last residue. Each record gives: J gene, D gene, V gene, clone size, CDR3 protein, CDR3 DNA. The D gene is left open where the match is weak. Expanded clones are given a class, and other clones once, few, many or no size at all.

j_gene: TRBJ2-5; d_gene: TRBD1; v_gene: TRBV29-1; abundance: few; CDR3aa: CSVETRPGQKETQYF; CDR3nt: TGCAGCGTTGAAACGAGACCGGGACAGAAAGAGACCCAGTACTTC
j_gene: TRBJ2-7; d_gene: -; v_gene: TRBV7-6; abundance: few; CDR3aa: CASSLAPEKHYEQYF; CDR3nt: TGTGCCAGCAGCTTAGCGCCGGAAAAACACTACGAGCAGTACTTC
j_gene: TRBJ1-1; d_gene: -; v_gene: TRBV19; abundance: -; CDR3aa: CASSGQIRTEAFF; CDR3nt: TGTGCCAGTAGTGGACAAATTAGGACTGAAGCTTTCTTT
j_gene: TRBJ1-5; d_gene: -; v_gene: TRBV4-1; abundance: -; CDR3aa: CASSPSTVPQHF; CDR3nt: TGCGCCAGCAGCCCCTCCACAGTGCCCCAGCATTTT
j_gene: TRBJ2-1; d_gene: TRBD2; v_gene: TRBV28; abundance: many; CDR3aa: CASSFPGLSLNEQFF; CDR3nt: TGTGCCAGCAGTTTTCCGGGACTATCTTTGAATGAGCAGTTCTTC
j_gene: TRBJ2-5; d_gene: -; v_gene: TRBV4-3; abundance: once; CDR3aa: CASSQEWRDGTETQYF; CDR3nt: TGCGCCAGCAGCCAAGAGTGGAGAGACGGGACAGAGACCCAGTACTTC
j_gene: TRBJ2-5; d_gene: TRBD1; v_gene: TRBV12-3/TRBV12-4; abundance: few; CDR3aa: CASSGTGQETQYF; CDR3nt: TGTGCCAGCAGTGGGACAGGACAAGAGACCCAGTACTTC
j_gene: TRBJ2-7; d_gene: TRBD1; v_gene: TRBV7-9; abundance: -; CDR3aa: CASSPGRDSPYEQYF; CDR3nt: TGTGCCAGCAGTCCTGGACGGGACAGCCCCTACGAGCAGTACTTC
j_gene: TRBJ1-5; d_gene: -; v_gene: TRBV7-8; abundance: many; CDR3aa: CASSPMGLIGNQPQHF; CDR3nt: TGTGCCAGCAGCCCAATGGGTTTAATCGGGAATCAGCCCCAGCATTTT
j_gene: TRBJ2-3; d_gene: -; v_gene: TRBV10-3; abundance: few; CDR3aa: CAISMGGSTDTQYF; CDR3nt: TGTGCCATCAGTATGGGAGGTAGCACAGATACGCAGTATTTT
j_gene: TRBJ2-5; d_gene: TRBD2; v_gene: TRBV4-2; abundance: few; CDR3aa: CASSQDLGGRTSIETQYF; CDR3nt: TGTGCCAGCAGCCAAGATTTGGGGGGACGGACTAGCATAGAGACCCAGTACTTC
j_gene: TRBJ2-1; d_gene: TRBD2; v_gene: TRBV10-2; abundance: few; CDR3aa: CASSWTSGRESEQFF; CDR3nt: TGCGCCAGCAGTTGGACTAGCGGGAGAGAGAGTGAGCAGTTCTTC
j_gene: TRBJ2-1; d_gene: TRBD2; v_gene: TRBV5-1; abundance: -; CDR3aa: CASSLASGAPGNEQFF; CDR3nt: TGCGCCAGCAGCTTGGCTAGCGGGGCCCCGGGCAATGAGCAGTTCTTC
j_gene: TRBJ1-5; d_gene: TRBD1; v_gene: TRBV19; abundance: -; CDR3aa: CASSAGQAYAPRAQHF; CDR3nt: TGTGCCAGTAGTGCGGGACAGGCCTACGCGCCCAGGGCCCAGCATTTT
j_gene: TRBJ2-3; d_gene: -; v_gene: TRBV20-1; abundance: many; CDR3aa: CSARYLVGDTQYF; CDR3nt: TGCAGTGCTAGATATCTAGTGGGGGATACGCAGTATTTT
j_gene: TRBJ1-1; d_gene: -; v_gene: TRBV7-9; abundance: many; CDR3aa: CASSARRIF; CDR3nt: TGTGCCAGCAGCGCCCGACGGATCTTT
j_gene: TRBJ2-7; d_gene: -; v_gene: TRBV18; abundance: -; CDR3aa: CASSKEGRTAYF; CDR3nt: TGTGCCAGCTCAAAGGAGGGGCGCACGGCGTACTTC
j_gene: TRBJ2-1; d_gene: -; v_gene: TRBV11-2; abundance: -; CDR3aa: CASSRRGHNEQFF; CDR3nt: TGTGCCAGCAGCCGCAGAGGCCACAATGAGCAGTTCTTC
j_gene: TRBJ1-5; d_gene: -; v_gene: TRBV12-3/TRBV12-4; abundance: many; CDR3aa: CASTKVGVLEPQHF; CDR3nt: TGTGCCAGCACCAAAGTCGGGGTTTTGGAGCCCCAGCATTTT
j_gene: TRBJ2-7; d_gene: -; v_gene: TRBV28; abundance: -; CDR3aa: CASSSTWDKQYF; CDR3nt: TGTGCCAGCAGTTCCACCTGGGACAAGCAGTACTTC
j_gene: TRBJ2-1; d_gene: TRBD2; v_gene: TRBV6-4; abundance: -; CDR3aa: CASSDSSLGLAGLNEQFF; CDR3nt: TGTGCCAGCAGTGACTCGAGTCTGGGACTAGCGGGACTGAATGAGCAGTTCTTC
j_gene: TRBJ1-5; d_gene: -; v_gene: TRBV7-2; abundance: few; CDR3aa: CASSLVKDQPQHF; CDR3nt: TGTGCCAGCAGCCTGGTCAAGGACCAGCCCCAGCATTTT
j_gene: TRBJ2-5; d_gene: TRBD2; v_gene: TRBV6-2/TRBV6-3; abundance: many; CDR3aa: CASSPWTAGDQETQYF; CDR3nt: TGTGCCAGCAGTCCCTGGACAGCGGGGGATCAAGAGACCCAGTACTTC
j_gene: TRBJ1-3; d_gene: -; v_gene: TRBV28; abundance: few; CDR3aa: CASSFVWGRDDSGNTIYF; CDR3nt: TGTGCCAGCAGTTTTGTATGGGGCAGGGACGACTCTGGAAACACCATATATTTT
j_gene: TRBJ2-2; d_gene: -; v_gene: TRBV5-4; abundance: few; CDR3aa: CASRGSSTGELFF; CDR3nt: TGTGCCAGCAGAGGGTCTTCGACCGGGGAGCTGTTTTTT
j_gene: TRBJ1-2; d_gene: -; v_gene: TRBV12-3/TRBV12-4; abundance: many; CDR3aa: CASSPNIPGYGYTF; CDR3nt: TGTGCCAGCAGTCCCAACATTCCAGGGTATGGCTACACCTTC
j_gene: TRBJ2-7; d_gene: -; v_gene: TRBV18; abundance: many; CDR3aa: CASSPLASELYEQYF; CDR3nt: TGTGCCAGCTCACCACTGGCTAGCGAGCTCTACGAGCAGTACTTC
j_gene: TRBJ1-1; d_gene: -; v_gene: TRBV19; abundance: few; CDR3aa: CASSPRRRGHTEAFF; CDR3nt: TGTGCCAGTAGTCCCCGCCGGAGGGGCCACACTGAAGCTTTCTTT